Only a few counts were recorded for the clone carrying this TCR beta chain. What it binds is unknown. The data are from a study of response to subunit inactivated influenza vaccine. Points from the study as a whole: The authors offered the suggestion that each seasonal influenza vaccination recruits few new T cells.

The germline V gene encodes CDR1 SEHNR and CDR2 FQNEAQ (reference sequence). The CDR3 contains 15 residues. V dropped 0 bases and J dropped 1 base, with 8 bases sitting between them. TCRdb fed the RT-PCR reads into MiXCR, producing one record per CDR3 protein. The table has under 950,000 distinct CDR3 sequences, over 20% seen once. The sequencing here drew on PBMCs from blood, taken 4 to 6 days after vaccination. The chain couples TRBV7-9 to TRBJ2-3, with D unclear. This clonotype was sampled from a man over 45 who received an inactivated influenza vaccine. The chain's CDR3 is CASSLATVRTDTQYF. The DNA of the CDR3 is TGTGCCAGCAGCTTAGCCACGGTCCGCACAGATACGCAGTATTTT.